The source of this TCR beta chain is a study of cytomegalovirus exposure and HLA in healthy donors. V gave up 2 bases and J gave up 0 bases; unmatched junction bases: 3. The V gene's germline CDR1 is GTSNPN and CDR2 SVGIG (reference sequence). The CDR3 has 15 amino acids. Amplification used 60 Vbeta primers and 13 Jbeta primers. TCRdb's copy holds only in-frame clones and misses some; the assay was immunoSEQ multiplex PCR. The top ten hold approximately 2% of the sample, which has 95,000 to 100,000 clones, 76% seen once. This clone was seen just once. The chain combines TRBV30 with TRBJ1-5, with 8 positions matching TRBD1. Sequenced input: PBMCs. The sequence came from a man in his forties or fifties in good health and CMV-seronegative. CDR3 region: CAWSRDRGSNQPQHF. As DNA, the CDR3 is TGTGCCTGGAGTAGAGACAGGGGTAGCAATCAGCCCCAGCATTTT.